This T cell receptor beta chain was sequenced for a study of PD-L1 blockade in urothelial cancer. The study's findings and limits: In blood at 3 weeks, tumor-associated clones expanded more among patients with durable benefit.

Method: immunoSEQ multiplex PCR; TCRdb's copy keeps in-frame clones and lacks some. The sample shows roughly 87,000 clones, 89% of them seen only once. Details on this clone: The antigen remains unidentified.

The time point was: pretreatment peripheral blood. The germline V gene has CDR1 SGHRS and CDR2 YFSETQ. The CDR3 loop spans 15 amino acids. After removal of 0 bases from V and 2 bases from J, the junction contained 3 bases not matched to a gene. The sequences come from PBMCs, collected around atezolizumab (anti-PD-L1) treatment. This TCR was sampled from a woman aged 80 or over with urothelial cancer. V usage is TRBV5-1 and J usage is TRBJ2-7; 9 bases line up with TRBD2. The CDR3 protein is CASSLERGRAYEQYF. CDR3 DNA sequence: TGCGCCAGCAGCTTGGAGCGCGGGAGGGCCTACGAGCAGTACTTC. The variable domain in full, with the rest retrieved from reference TRBV5-1 and TRBJ2-7, is KAGVTQTPRYLIKTRGQQVTLSCSPISGHRSVSWYQQTPGQGLQFLFEYFSETQRNKGNFPGRFSGRQFSNSRSEMNVSTLELGDSALYLCASSLERGRAYEQYFGPGTRLTVT.